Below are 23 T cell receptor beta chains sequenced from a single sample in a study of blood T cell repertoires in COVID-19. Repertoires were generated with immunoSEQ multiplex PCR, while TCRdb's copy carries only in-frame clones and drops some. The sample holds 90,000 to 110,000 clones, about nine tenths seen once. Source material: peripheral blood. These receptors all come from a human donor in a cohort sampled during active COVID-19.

The DNA for the CDR3 is TGTGCCAGCAGCTTGGTTCCAGGGCCCACAGATACGCAGTATTTT. Amino acids: CASSLVPGPTDTQYF. The V gene is TRBV7-3, the J gene TRBJ2-3, with D perhaps matching TRBD1 (5 bases). CDR1 SGHTA and CDR2 FQGTGA come from the germline V gene. V lost 3 bases and J 2 bases, leaving 12 bases between the germline ends. There are 15 residues in the CDR3. Complete variable domain (other parts from reference TRBV7-3 and TRBJ2-3): GAGVSQTPSNKVTEKGKYVELRCDPISGHTALYWYRQSLGQGPEFLIYFQGTGAADDSGLPNDRFFAVRPEGSVSTLKIQRTERGDSAVYLCASSLVPGPTDTQYFGPGTRLTVL.

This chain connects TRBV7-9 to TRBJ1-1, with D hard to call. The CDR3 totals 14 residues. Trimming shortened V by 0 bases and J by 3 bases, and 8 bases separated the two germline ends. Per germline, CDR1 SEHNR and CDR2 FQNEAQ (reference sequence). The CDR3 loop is CASSLAGRDTEAFF. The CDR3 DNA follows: TGTGCCAGCAGCTTAGCCGGGAGGGACACTGAAGCTTTCTTT.

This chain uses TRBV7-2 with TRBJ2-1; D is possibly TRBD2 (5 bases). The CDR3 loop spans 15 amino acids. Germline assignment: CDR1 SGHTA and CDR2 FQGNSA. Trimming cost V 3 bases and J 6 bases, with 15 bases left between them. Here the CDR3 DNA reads TGTGCCAGCAGCTTTCCGACCAGCCGGGGCAATGAGCAGTTCTTC. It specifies CASSFPTSRGNEQFF.

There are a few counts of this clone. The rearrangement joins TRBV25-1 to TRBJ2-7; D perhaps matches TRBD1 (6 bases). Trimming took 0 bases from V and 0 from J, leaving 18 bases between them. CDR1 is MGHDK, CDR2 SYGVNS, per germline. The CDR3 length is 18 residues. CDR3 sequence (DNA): TGTGCCAGCAGTGAATATAAAGGTGGGGACACAGTCTCCTACGAGCAGTACTTC. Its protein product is CASSEYKGGDTVSYEQYF.

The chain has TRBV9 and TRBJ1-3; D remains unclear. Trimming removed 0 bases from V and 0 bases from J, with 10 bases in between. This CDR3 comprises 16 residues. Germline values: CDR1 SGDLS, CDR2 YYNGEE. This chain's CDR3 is CASSVAAASSGNTIYF. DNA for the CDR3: TGTGCCAGCAGCGTAGCGGCGGCTAGCTCTGGAAACACCATATATTTT.

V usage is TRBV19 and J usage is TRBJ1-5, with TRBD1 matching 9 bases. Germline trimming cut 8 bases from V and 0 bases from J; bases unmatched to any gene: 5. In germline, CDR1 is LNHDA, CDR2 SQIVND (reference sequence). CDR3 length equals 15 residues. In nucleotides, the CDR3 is TGTGCCAGTTGGGGACAGGGTTATAGCAATCAGCCCCAGCATTTT. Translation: CASWGQGYSNQPQHF.

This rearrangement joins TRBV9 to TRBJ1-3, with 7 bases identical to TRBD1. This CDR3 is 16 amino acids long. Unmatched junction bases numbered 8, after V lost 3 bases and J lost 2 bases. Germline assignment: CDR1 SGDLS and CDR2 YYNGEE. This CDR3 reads CASSATGEITGNTIYF. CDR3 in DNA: TGTGCCAGCAGCGCCACAGGGGAGATTACTGGAAACACCATATATTTT.

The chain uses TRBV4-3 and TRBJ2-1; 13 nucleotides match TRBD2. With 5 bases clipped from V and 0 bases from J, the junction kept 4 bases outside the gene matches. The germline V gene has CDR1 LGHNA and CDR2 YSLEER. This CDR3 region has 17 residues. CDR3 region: CASSYGTSGVSYNEQFF. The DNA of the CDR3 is TGCGCCAGCAGCTATGGGACTAGCGGGGTCTCCTACAATGAGCAGTTCTTC.

This chain's CDR3 is CASSSGLAGGKSDTQYF. The CDR3 DNA reads TGCGCCAGCAGCTCAGGACTAGCGGGGGGCAAGTCAGATACGCAGTATTTT. The chain has TRBV5-1 and TRBJ2-3; 14 nucleotides match TRBD2. The V segment lost 3 bases and the J segment 4 bases; nucleotides outside the gene matches: 7. This CDR3 is built from 17 residues. Germline CDR1 SGHRS, CDR2 YFSETQ.

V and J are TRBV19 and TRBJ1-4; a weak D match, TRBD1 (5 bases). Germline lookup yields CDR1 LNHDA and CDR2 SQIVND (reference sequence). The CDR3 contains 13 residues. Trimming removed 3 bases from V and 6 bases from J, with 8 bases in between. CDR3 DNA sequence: TGTGCCAGTAGTATGGGGCAATATGAAAAACTGTTTTTT. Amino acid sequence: CASSMGQYEKLFF.

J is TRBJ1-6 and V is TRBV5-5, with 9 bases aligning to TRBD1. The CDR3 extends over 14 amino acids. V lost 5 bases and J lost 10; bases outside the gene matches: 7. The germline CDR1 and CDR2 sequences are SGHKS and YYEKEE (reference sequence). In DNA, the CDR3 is TGTGCCAGCAGTCGGGACAGGGAGGGATCACCCCTCCACTTT. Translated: CASSRDREGSPLHF.

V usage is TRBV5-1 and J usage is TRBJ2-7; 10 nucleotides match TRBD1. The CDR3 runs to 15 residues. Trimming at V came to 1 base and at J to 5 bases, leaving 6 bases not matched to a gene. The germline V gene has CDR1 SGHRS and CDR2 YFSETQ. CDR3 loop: CASSLLIGTGDEQYF. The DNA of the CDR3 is TGCGCCAGCAGCTTGTTAATCGGGACAGGGGACGAGCAGTACTTC.

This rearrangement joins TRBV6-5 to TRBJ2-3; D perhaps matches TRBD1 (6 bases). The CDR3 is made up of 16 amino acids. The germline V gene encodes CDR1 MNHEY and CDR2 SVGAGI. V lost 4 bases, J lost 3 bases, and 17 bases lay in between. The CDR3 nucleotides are TGTGCCAGCAGTTTCCAACCCGGGACACTGACAGATACGCAGTATTTT. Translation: CASSFQPGTLTDTQYF.

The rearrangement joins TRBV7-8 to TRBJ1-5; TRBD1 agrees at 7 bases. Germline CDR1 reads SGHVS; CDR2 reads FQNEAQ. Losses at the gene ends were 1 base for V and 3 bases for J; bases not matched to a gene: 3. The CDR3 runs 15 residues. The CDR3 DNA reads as TGTGCCAGCAGCTTAGGCGGGACAGTCAATCAGCCCCAGCATTTT. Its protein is CASSLGGTVNQPQHF.

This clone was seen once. The CDR3 DNA sequence: TGTGCCAGTAGTAAGAGCTCTGGGGCCAACGTCCTGACTTTC. Protein product: CASSKSSGANVLTF. V gene TRBV19 combines with J gene TRBJ2-6; D is undetermined. Trimming pared 4 bases from V and 0 bases from J, leaving 4 bases between. This CDR3 is built from 14 residues. Germline CDR1 is LNHDA and CDR2 is SQIVND (reference sequence). The full variable domain, with the rest looked up from reference TRBV19 and TRBJ2-6, is DGGITQSPKYLFRKEGQNVTLSCEQNLNHDAMYWYRQDPGQGLRLIYYSQIVNDFQKGDIAEGYSVSREKKESFPLTVTSAQKNPTAFYLCASSKSSGANVLTFGAGSRLTVL.

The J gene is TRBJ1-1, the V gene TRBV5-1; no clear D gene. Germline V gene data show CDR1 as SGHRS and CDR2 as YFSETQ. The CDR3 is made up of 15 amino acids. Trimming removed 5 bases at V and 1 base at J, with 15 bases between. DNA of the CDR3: TGCGCCAGCAGTACGATGGGAGCGGAGAACACTGAAGCTTTCTTT. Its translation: CASSTMGAENTEAFF.

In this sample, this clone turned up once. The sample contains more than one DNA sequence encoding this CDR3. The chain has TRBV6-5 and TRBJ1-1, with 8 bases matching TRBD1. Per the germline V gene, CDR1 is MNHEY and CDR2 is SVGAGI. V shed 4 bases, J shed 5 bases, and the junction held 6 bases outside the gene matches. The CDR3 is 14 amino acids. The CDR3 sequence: CASSSRTGWTEAFF. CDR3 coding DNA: TGTGCCAGCAGTTCTCGGACAGGGTGGACTGAAGCTTTCTTT.

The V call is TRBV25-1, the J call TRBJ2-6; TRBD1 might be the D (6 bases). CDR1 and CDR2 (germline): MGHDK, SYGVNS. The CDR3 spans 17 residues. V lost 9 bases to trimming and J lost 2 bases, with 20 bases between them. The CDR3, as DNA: TGTGCCAGGATATACAGGGAGAGTTGGGCTGGGGCCAACGTCCTGACTTTC. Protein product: CARIYRESWAGANVLTF.

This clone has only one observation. CDR3 residues: CASSSRRGGLAGPDTQYF. The CDR3 DNA follows: TGTGCCAGCAGTTCCCGGAGGGGAGGGCTAGCGGGACCAGATACGCAGTATTTT. The chain is built from TRBV27 and TRBJ2-3; TRBD2 matches 9 bases. From germline, CDR1 is MNHEY and CDR2 SMNVEV (reference sequence). This CDR3 is 18 amino acids long. V lost 4 bases to trimming and J lost 4 bases; unmatched junction nucleotides: 15.

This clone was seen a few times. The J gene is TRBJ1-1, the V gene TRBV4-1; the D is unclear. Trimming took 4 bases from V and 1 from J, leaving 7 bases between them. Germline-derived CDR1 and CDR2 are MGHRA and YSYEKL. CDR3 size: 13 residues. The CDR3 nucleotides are TGCGCCAGCAGCCGAACAGAGAACACTGAAGCTTTCTTT. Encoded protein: CASSRTENTEAFF.

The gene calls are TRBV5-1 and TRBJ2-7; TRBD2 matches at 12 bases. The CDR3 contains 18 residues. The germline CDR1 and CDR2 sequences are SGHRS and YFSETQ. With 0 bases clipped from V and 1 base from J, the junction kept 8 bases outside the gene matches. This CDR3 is CASSLVALAGGRSYEQYF. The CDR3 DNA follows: TGCGCCAGCAGCTTGGTGGCTCTAGCGGGAGGGAGGTCCTACGAGCAGTACTTC. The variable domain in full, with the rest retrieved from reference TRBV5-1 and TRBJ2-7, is KAGVTQTPRYLIKTRGQQVTLSCSPISGHRSVSWYQQTPGQGLQFLFEYFSETQRNKGNFPGRFSGRQFSNSRSEMNVSTLELGDSALYLCASSLVALAGGRSYEQYFGPGTRLTVT.

CDR3 nucleotides: TGCGCCAGCAGCCCCACTAGCGGGAGTATGGGCACCGGGGAGCTGTTTTTT. Its protein is CASSPTSGSMGTGELFF. This chain links TRBV5-1 with TRBJ2-2; TRBD2 aligns across 11 bases. V shed 4 bases and J 4 bases; nucleotides not matched to a gene: 9. The CDR3 has 17 residues. Germline CDR1 SGHRS, CDR2 YFSETQ. The full variable domain, with the rest looked up from reference TRBV5-1 and TRBJ2-2, is KAGVTQTPRYLIKTRGQQVTLSCSPISGHRSVSWYQQTPGQGLQFLFEYFSETQRNKGNFPGRFSGRQFSNSRSEMNVSTLELGDSALYLCASSPTSGSMGTGELFFGEGSRLTVL.

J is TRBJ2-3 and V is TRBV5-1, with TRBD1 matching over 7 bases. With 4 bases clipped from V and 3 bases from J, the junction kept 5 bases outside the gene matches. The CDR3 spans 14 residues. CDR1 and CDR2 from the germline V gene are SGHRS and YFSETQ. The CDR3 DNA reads TGCGCCAGCAGCGGCAGGGGGATAACAGATACGCAGTATTTT. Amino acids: CASSGRGITDTQYF.